These 14 T cell receptor beta chains were sequenced from one sample in a study of cytomegalovirus exposure and HLA in healthy donors. PCR involved 60 Vbeta and 13 Jbeta primers. Data came from immunoSEQ multiplex PCR; TCRdb stores just in-frame clones and leaves some out. The sample lists fewer than 250,000 clones; 65% to 85% were seen once. Sequenced: PBMCs. Every receptor here comes from a man aged 25-45 years in good health and CMV-seronegative.

The V gene is TRBV7-9, the J gene TRBJ2-3; 11 nucleotides agree with TRBD2. CDR3 size: 17 residues. Germline CDR1 SEHNR, CDR2 FQNEAQ (reference sequence). J lost 0 bases, V lost 5 bases, and 7 bases had no gene match. The CDR3, as DNA: TGTGCCAGCAGCCTCCTTAGCGGGGGGGCTAGCACAGATACGCAGTATTTT. Translation: CASSLLSGGASTDTQYF.

The J gene is TRBJ2-1, the V gene TRBV4-2; 8 nucleotides line up with TRBD2. The V segment lost 0 bases and the J segment 8 bases; nucleotides outside the gene matches: 9. This CDR3 contains 16 residues. The germline V gene has CDR1 LGHNA and CDR2 YNFKEQ. The CDR3 DNA sequence: TGTGCCAGCAGCCAAGATGCGAGCGGGGGCTCGGATGAGCAGTTCTTC. Translation: CASSQDASGGSDEQFF.

About this clone itself: The junction shows a germline mismatch at one end, possibly a read error. The chain carries TRBV18 and TRBJ2-6; TRBD1 might be the D (5 bases). The CDR3 contains 16 residues. From germline, CDR1 is KGHSH and CDR2 LQKENI. This CDR3 is CASSPTVGSGASVLTF. Here the CDR3 DNA reads TGTGCCAGCTCACCAACGGTCGGGTCTGGGGCCAGCGTCCTGACTTTC. Using reference TRBV18 and TRBJ2-6 for the parts outside the CDR3, the full variable domain is NAGVMQNPRHLVRRRGQEARLRCSPMKGHSHVYWYRQLPEEGLKFMVYLQKENIIDESGMPKERFSAEFPKEGPSILRIQQVVRGDSAAYFCASSPTVGSGASVLTFGAGSRLTVL.

The V and J genes are TRBV2 and TRBJ2-1, with D possibly matching TRBD2 (5 bases). CDR3 size: 14 residues. Germline-derived CDR1 and CDR2 are SNHLY and FYNNEI. V was pared by 7 bases and J by 0 bases, with 10 bases between. CDR3 region: CASMQRSSYNEQFF. The CDR3 nucleotides read TGTGCCAGCATGCAGCGGAGCTCCTACAATGAGCAGTTCTTC.

The chain links TRBV7-9 to TRBJ1-5; tentatively, D is TRBD1 (5 bases). Trimming cost V 6 bases and J 6 bases, with 18 bases left between them. The CDR3 is made up of 15 amino acids. In germline, CDR1 is SEHNR, CDR2 FQNEAQ (reference sequence). The CDR3 loop is CASSYHSGQGQPQHF. CDR3 in DNA: TGTGCCAGCAGTTACCACAGCGGGCAGGGTCAGCCCCAGCATTTT.

This sequence joins TRBV11-2 and TRBJ1-6; D may be TRBD1 (5 bases). This CDR3 has 17 amino acids. With 4 bases removed from V and 0 bases from J, the gap between germline ends came to 13 bases. Germline CDR1 is SGHAT and CDR2 is FQNNGV. The DNA for the CDR3 is TGTGCCAGCAGCTCCAGGGCCCCGAGCTCCTATAATTCACCCCTCCACTTT. It encodes CASSSRAPSSYNSPLHF.

J is TRBJ2-5 and V is TRBV25-1; 7 nucleotides match TRBD2. With V trimmed by 1 base and J by 5 bases, 13 bases remained unmatched. Germline V gene data show CDR1 as MGHDK and CDR2 as SYGVNS. This CDR3 is built from 17 residues. The DNA for the CDR3 is TGTGCCAGCAGTGAATCCCGACCGGGGCCCGGGAGGGAGACCCAGTACTTC. Amino acid sequence: CASSESRPGPGRETQYF.

The chain is built from TRBV27 and TRBJ1-2; D may be TRBD1 (5 bases). In germline, CDR1 is MNHEY, CDR2 SMNVEV (reference sequence). V lost 3 bases, J lost 2 bases, and 7 bases lay in between. This CDR3 is 13 amino acids long. The CDR3 is CASSFRENYGYTF. As DNA, the CDR3 is TGTGCCAGCAGTTTCAGGGAAAACTATGGCTACACCTTC.

J is TRBJ1-4 and V is TRBV18; D possibly corresponds to TRBD1 (6 bases). The CDR3 runs 14 residues. CDR1 KGHSH and CDR2 LQKENI come from the germline V gene. V lost 2 bases and J 7 bases, leaving 11 bases between the germline ends. The CDR3 bases are TGTGCCAGCTCACCATCCAGCAGGGGTGAAAAACTGTTTTTT. Amino acids: CASSPSSRGEKLFF.

The chain combines TRBV5-1 with TRBJ2-5, with no clear D. Germline CDR1 reads SGHRS; CDR2 reads YFSETQ. Trimming took off 0 bases at V and 5 bases at J, with 5 bases between the two ends. The CDR3 is 12 amino acids. The DNA of the CDR3 is TGCGCCAGCAGCTTGGCCGGGGAGACCCAGTACTTC. Its protein product is CASSLAGETQYF.

This clone has just one count. Here the CDR3 reads CAISDAGGTPNYEQFF. The CDR3 nucleotides are TGTGCCATCAGTGACGCCGGGGGGACTCCGAACTATGAGCAGTTCTTC. This chain links TRBV10-3 with TRBJ2-1; 7 nucleotides agree with TRBD2. Germline CDR1 is ENHRY and CDR2 is SYGVKD. The CDR3 is 16 amino acids. Losses at the gene ends were 3 bases for V and 8 bases for J; bases not matched to a gene: 13.

The table lists this clone with a count of one. The chain links TRBV11-2 to TRBJ1-4; the D is unclear. V lost 5 bases and J 7 bases, leaving 11 bases between the germline ends. Germline CDR1 and CDR2: SGHAT and FQNNGV. CDR3 length equals 13 residues. The CDR3 protein is CASSPGEGEKLFF. The DNA for the CDR3 is TGTGCCAGCAGCCCCGGTGAGGGTGAAAAACTGTTTTTT. The full variable domain, rest sourced from reference TRBV11-2 and TRBJ1-4, is EAGVAQSPRYKIIEKRQSVAFWCNPISGHATLYWYQQILGQGPKLLIQFQNNGVVDDSQLPKDRFSAERLKGVDSTLKIQPAKLEDSAVYLCASSPGEGEKLFFGSGTQLSVL.

This clone was recorded only once. The V call is TRBV23-1, the J call TRBJ2-5, with D unclear. TRBV23-1 is marked as an open reading frame, function uncertain. V lost 0 bases and J lost 4, with 12 bases in between. The CDR3 is made up of 15 amino acids. As DNA, the CDR3 is TGCGCCAGCAGTCAATCGATACTATCGGGAGAGACCCAGTACTTC. Translating it yields CASSQSILSGETQYF.

The chain combines TRBV27 with TRBJ2-2; D remains unclear. Trimming pared 4 bases from V and 6 bases from J, leaving 9 bases between. This CDR3 has 13 residues. From germline, CDR1 is MNHEY and CDR2 SMNVEV (reference sequence). CDR3 sequence (DNA): TGTGCCAGCAGTTCCGTTAGCTCCGGGGAGCTGTTTTTT. This encodes CASSSVSSGELFF.